This TCR beta chain was obtained from a study of T-cell reconstitution after alpha-beta-depleted transplantation in children. There are a few counts of this clonotype. Per germline, CDR1 LGHNA and CDR2 YSLEER. CDR3 length: 16 amino acids. V was pared by 2 bases and J by 0 bases, with 3 bases of the junction left unmatched. Unique molecular identifiers were incorporated during preparation of the TCRbeta library. Via MiXCR, TCRdb re-called the PCR reads, giving one row per CDR3 protein. This table has about half a million distinct CDR3 sequences, about an eighth appearing once. The receptor comes from a human donor who donated a stem cell graft to a child with combined immunodeficiency. The chain uses TRBV4-3 and TRBJ2-3, with 9 bases lining up with TRBD2. Specimen: PBMCs from the stem cell graft donor, collected from the stem cell graft. This chain's CDR3 is CASSQLAGTSTDTQYF. CDR3 bases: TGCGCCAGCAGCCAACTAGCGGGAACTAGCACAGATACGCAGTATTTT.